The rows below give T cell receptor beta chains drawn from one sample of a study of human T cells and chemical hapten exposure. TCRdb analysed the RACE reads with MiXCR anew, one entry per CDR3 protein. The data contain 90,000 to 120,000 distinct CDR3 sequences, approximately 10% of them singletons. This material consisted of whole blood, taken in connection with sensitization to the hapten diphenylcyclopropenone (DPC). Receptor source: a woman aged 35 to 49 with alopecia areata. Some clones in this sample may be carry-over from other donors' samples. Each CDR3 is given with its conserved first and last residue. Not all rows give a size; the values are once, few, many and, for expanded clones, a class.

>TRBV11-3|few|16|TRBJ2-5
CASSHRTGSYQETQYF
>TRBV7-8|-|18|TRBJ2-3
CASSRTSGGPVHPDTQYF
>TRBV30|-|15|TRBJ2-5
CAWSVQRGLRETQYF
>TRBV20-1|few|14|TRBJ2-1
CSARAGLAHNEQFF
>TRBV18|few|17|TRBJ1-1
CASSPGTGGAADTEAFF
>TRBV7-2|many|15|TRBJ2-3
CASSFGLPRLDTQYF
>TRBV3-1|many|16|TRBJ1-3
CASSPATGFSGNTIYF
>TRBV11-2|-|14|TRBJ2-7
CASSSTSGRAEQYF
>TRBV4-3|many|15|TRBJ2-1
CASSQVASGSNEQFF
>TRBV30|-|13|TRBJ2-7
CAYSGRAPKEQYF
>TRBV7-2|many|16|TRBJ2-3
CASSVRTGGNWGTQYF
>TRBV6-5|few|16|TRBJ2-2
CASSSQGPPNTGELFF
>TRBV20-1|once|14|TRBJ2-3
CSARVSPGGDTQYF
>TRBV29-1|many|15|TRBJ1-2
CSVEGGTVTNYGYTF
>TRBV29-1|-|13|TRBJ2-5
CSVDLQLQETQYF
>TRBV24-1|few|15|TRBJ1-5
CATSERDGYDQPQHF
>TRBV7-9|few|16|TRBJ2-6
CASSAGWAAGANVLTF
>TRBV29-1|many|17|TRBJ2-1
CSVATGGASSGRAWQFF
>TRBV6-1|few|14|TRBJ2-7
CASRQRAFNNEQYF
>TRBV12-3/TRBV12-4|few|16|TRBJ2-1
CASSLGSLAGAGEQFF
>TRBV20-1|-|13|TRBJ2-3
CSAAGQHTDTQYF
>TRBV4-2|-|17|TRBJ2-2
CASRPLLAGKNTGELFF
>TRBV14|few|13|TRBJ1-2
CASSPTNRGGYTF